This TCR beta chain came from a study of T-cell reconstitution after alpha-beta-depleted transplantation in children. The CDR3 is made up of 12 amino acids. V was cut by 2 bases and J by 6 bases, with 4 bases left in between. Germline V gives CDR1 LGHNA, CDR2 YSLEER. The TCRbeta library incorporated unique molecular identifiers. TCRdb ran MiXCR on the PCR reads and lists one entry per CDR3 protein. Here the sample spans about a million distinct CDR3 sequences, roughly 29% being singletons. Regarding the study as a whole: T cells produced anew were the main source of T-cell counts and diversity one year after transplant.

Details on this clonotype: Antigen unknown.

Source: PBMCs, mostly from graft donor cells, taken 360 days after TCRalphabeta/CD19-depleted stem cell transplant. The J gene is TRBJ2-2, the V gene TRBV4-3; D gene uncertain. This receptor was taken from a boy younger than two who had a stem cell transplant for SCID, so the T cells may come from the graft donor. CDR3 in amino acids: CASSQIPGELFF. Here the CDR3 DNA reads TGCGCCAGCAGCCAAATCCCCGGGGAGCTGTTTTTT.